One TCR beta chain is described in this entry. Its antigen is not identified. Only in-frame clones appear in the TCRdb table, and some are missing; sequencing was by immunoSEQ multiplex PCR. The sample includes under 70,000 clones, 87% of them seen just once. The data are from a study of identifying expanded T cells in peripheral blood. Collection occurred without any documented infections or immune events in donors. The CDR3 covers 14 residues. Germline CDR1 is LNHDA and CDR2 is SQIVND (reference sequence). The J segment lost 8 bases and the V segment lost 3 bases, leaving 4 bases of the junction unmatched. Study observations and caveats: Over about two and four weeks, about 15 and 19 clones changed, versus around 1.3 between replicates. Variance in clone template counts between approximately two-week samples significantly increased with total template count across all healthy donors.

The rearrangement uses TRBV19 and TRBJ1-6; the match to TRBD1 covers 7 bases. Input material: blood. This clonotype originated in a person aged 18-70 years in good health. The CDR3 DNA follows: TGTGCCAGTAGTATTGGCAGGGGGTATTCACCCCTCCACTTT. Translating gives CASSIGRGYSPLHF.